This T cell receptor (beta chain) was obtained from a study of immune cell composition in non-small cell lung cancer. Whole-study findings and limits: Tumour-associated clones >0.5% occurred in roughly 30% of adenocarcinomas, roughly 80% of squamous.

The CDR3 sequence is 15 residues long. V was pared by 2 bases and J by 3 bases, with 13 bases between. CDR1 is MNHNS, CDR2 SASEGT, per germline. Turning to this clone: As yet, its antigen is unknown.

Profiling relied on immunoSEQ multiplex PCR, and the TCRdb table lists in-frame clones only, not all of them. The profile shows nearly 7,000 clones, roughly 70% of them singletons. Sequenced input: lung tumor tissue. The chain combines TRBV6-1 with TRBJ1-2; D perhaps matches TRBD1 (5 bases). The sequence came from a human donor with non-small cell lung cancer. The CDR3 loop reads CASSESGRVYYGYTF. CDR3 nucleotide sequence: TGTGCCAGCAGTGAAAGTGGCAGGGTGTACTATGGCTACACCTTC.